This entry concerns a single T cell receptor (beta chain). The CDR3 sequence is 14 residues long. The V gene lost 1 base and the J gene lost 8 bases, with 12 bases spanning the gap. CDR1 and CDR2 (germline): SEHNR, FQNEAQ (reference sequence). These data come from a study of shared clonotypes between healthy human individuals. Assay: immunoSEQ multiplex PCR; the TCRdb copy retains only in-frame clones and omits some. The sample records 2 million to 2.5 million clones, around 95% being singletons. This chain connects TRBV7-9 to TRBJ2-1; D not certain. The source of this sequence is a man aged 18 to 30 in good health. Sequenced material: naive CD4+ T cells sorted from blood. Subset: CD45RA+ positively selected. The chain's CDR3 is CASSLGSPVHEQFF. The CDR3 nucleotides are TGTGCCAGCAGCTTAGGGTCTCCCGTCCATGAGCAGTTCTTC.